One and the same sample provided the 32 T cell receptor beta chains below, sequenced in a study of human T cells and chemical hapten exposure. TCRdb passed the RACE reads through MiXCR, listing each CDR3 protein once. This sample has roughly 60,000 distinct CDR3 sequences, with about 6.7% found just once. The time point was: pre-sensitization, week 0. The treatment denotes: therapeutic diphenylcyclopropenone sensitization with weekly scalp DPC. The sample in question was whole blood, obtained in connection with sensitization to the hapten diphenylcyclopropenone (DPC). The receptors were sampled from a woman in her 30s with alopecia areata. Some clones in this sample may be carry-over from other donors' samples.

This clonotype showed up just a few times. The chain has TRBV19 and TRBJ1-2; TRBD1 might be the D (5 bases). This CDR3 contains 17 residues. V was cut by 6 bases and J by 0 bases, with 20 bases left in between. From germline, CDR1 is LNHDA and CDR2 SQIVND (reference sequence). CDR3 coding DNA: TGTGCCAGTAGAGGGAATCGAGGGGCCGGAGCTAACTATGGCTACACCTTC. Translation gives CASRGNRGAGANYGYTF.

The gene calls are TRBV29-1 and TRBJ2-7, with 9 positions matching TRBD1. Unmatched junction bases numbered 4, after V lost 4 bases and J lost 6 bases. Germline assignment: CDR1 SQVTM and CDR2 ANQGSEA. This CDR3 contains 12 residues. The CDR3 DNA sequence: TGCAGCGTTGGTCGACAGGGGGGCGAGCAGTACTTC. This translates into CSVGRQGGEQYF.

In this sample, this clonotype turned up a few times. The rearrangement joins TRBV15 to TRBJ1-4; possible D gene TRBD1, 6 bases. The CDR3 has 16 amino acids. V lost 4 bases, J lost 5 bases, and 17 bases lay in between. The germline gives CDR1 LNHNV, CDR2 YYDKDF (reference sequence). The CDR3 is CATSKETWGRNEKLFF. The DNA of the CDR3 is TGTGCCACCAGCAAGGAAACTTGGGGGCGGAATGAAAAACTGTTTTTT.

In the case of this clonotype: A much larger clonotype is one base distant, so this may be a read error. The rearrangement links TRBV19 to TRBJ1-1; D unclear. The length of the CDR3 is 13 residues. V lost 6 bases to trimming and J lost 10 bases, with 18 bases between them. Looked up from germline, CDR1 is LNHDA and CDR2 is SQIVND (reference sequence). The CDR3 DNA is TGTGCCAGTAGCCCCACCAGCGCGGGCGTAGCTTTCTTT. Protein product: CASSPTSAGVAFF. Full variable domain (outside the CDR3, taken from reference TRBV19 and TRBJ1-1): DGGITQSPKYLFRKEGQNVTLSCEQNLNHDAMYWYRQDPGQGLRLIYYSQIVNDFQKGDIAEGYSVSREKKESFPLTVTSAQKNPTAFYLCASSPTSAGVAFFGQGTRLTVV.

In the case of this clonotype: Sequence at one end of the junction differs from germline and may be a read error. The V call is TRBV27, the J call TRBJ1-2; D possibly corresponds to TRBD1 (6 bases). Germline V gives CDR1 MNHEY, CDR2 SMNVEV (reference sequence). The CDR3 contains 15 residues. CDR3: CASKPSRGGAYGDTF. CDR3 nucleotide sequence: TGTGCCAGCAAGCCAAGCAGGGGAGGAGCCTATGGCGACACCTTC.

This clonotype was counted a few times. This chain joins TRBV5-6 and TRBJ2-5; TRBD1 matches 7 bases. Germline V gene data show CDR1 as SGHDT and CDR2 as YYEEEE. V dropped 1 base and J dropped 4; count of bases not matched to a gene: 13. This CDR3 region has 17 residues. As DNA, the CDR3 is TGTGCCAGCAGCTTGTTATGGGCAGGGGGAAGAGGAGAGACCCAGTACTTC. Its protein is CASSLLWAGGRGETQYF.

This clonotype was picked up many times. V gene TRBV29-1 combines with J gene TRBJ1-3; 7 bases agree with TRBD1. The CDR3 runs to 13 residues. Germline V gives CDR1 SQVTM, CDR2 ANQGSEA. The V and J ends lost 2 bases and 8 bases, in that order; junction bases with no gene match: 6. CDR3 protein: CSVEWTGRDTIYF. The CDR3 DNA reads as TGCAGCGTTGAATGGACAGGTCGGGACACCATATATTTT.

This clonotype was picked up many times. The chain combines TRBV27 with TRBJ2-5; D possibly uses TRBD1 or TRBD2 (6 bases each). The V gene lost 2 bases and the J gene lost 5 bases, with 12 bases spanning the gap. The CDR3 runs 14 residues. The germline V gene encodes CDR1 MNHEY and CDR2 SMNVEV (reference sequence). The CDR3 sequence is CASSLKGGVETQYF. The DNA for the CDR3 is TGTGCCAGCAGTTTAAAGGGGGGAGTGGAGACCCAGTACTTC.

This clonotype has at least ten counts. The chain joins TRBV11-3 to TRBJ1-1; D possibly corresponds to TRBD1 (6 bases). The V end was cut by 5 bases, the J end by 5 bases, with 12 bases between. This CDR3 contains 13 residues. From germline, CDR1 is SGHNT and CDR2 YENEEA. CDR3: CASSHATGTEAFF. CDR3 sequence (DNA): TGTGCCAGCAGCCACGCCACAGGGACTGAAGCTTTCTTT.

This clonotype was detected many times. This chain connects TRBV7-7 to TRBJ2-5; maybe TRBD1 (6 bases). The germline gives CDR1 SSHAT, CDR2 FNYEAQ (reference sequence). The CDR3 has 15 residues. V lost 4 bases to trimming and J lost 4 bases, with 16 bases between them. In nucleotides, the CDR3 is TGTGCCAGCAGCTGGACAGTGGGGCTCGGAGAGACCCAGTACTTC. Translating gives CASSWTVGLGETQYF. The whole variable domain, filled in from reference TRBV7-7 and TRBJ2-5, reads GAGVSQSPRYKVTKRGQDVTLRCDPISSHATLYWYQQALGQGPEFLTYFNYEAQPDKSGLPSDRFSAERPEGSISTLTIQRTEQRDSAMYRCASSWTVGLGETQYFGPGTRLLVL.

CDR3 sequence reads: CAWENGRTSAFF. CDR3 nucleotides: TGTGCCTGGGAAAACGGTAGGACATCGGCTTTCTTT. V is TRBV30 and J is TRBJ1-1; D is perhaps TRBD1 (5 bases). CDR3 length: 12 amino acids. Trimming removed 5 bases at V and 11 bases at J, with 18 bases between. Germline lookup yields CDR1 GTSNPN and CDR2 SVGIG (reference sequence).

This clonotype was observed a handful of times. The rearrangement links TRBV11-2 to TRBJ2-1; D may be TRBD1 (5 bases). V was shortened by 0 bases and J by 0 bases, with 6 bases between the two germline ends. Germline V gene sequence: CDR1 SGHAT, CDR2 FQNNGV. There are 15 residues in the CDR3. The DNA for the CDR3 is TGTGCCAGCAGCTTAGATGGGGCCTCCTACAATGAGCAGTTCTTC. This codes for CASSLDGASYNEQFF.

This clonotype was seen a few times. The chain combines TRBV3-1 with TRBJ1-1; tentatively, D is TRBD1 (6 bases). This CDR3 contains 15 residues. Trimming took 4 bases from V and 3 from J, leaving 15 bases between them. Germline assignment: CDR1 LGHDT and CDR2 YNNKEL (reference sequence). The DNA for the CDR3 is TGTGCCAGCAGCCCAAACTCGGGGGGCGACACTGAAGCTTTCTTT. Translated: CASSPNSGGDTEAFF.

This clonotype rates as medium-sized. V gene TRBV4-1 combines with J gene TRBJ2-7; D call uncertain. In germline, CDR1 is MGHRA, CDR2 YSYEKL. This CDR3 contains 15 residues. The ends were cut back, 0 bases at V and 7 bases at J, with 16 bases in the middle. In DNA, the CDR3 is TGCGCCAGCAGCCAAGATTTGGGCACGGACCAGGAGCAGTACTTC. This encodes CASSQDLGTDQEQYF.

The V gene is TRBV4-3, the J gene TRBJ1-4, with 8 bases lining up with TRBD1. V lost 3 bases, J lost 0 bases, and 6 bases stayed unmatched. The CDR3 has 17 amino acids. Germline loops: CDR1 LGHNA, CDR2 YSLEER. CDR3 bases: TGCGCCAGCAGCCAGGACAGGGAAAGGGCAACTAATGAAAAACTGTTTTTT. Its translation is CASSQDRERATNEKLFF.

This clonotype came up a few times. The CDR3 bases are TGTGCCAGCAGCTTCAGGGACACCGGGGAGCTGTTTTTT. Amino acids: CASSFRDTGELFF. The chain joins TRBV5-4 to TRBJ2-2; D is perhaps TRBD1 (5 bases). Trimming removed 2 bases at V and 3 bases at J, with 5 bases between. The CDR3 has 13 residues. Germline CDR1 reads SGHNT; CDR2 reads YYREEE (reference sequence). Based on the CDR3 plus reference TRBV5-4 and TRBJ2-2, the full variable domain is ETGVTQSPTHLIKTRGQQVTLRCSSQSGHNTVSWYQQALGQGPQFIFQYYREEENGRGNFPPRFSGLQFPNYSSELNVNALELDDSALYLCASSFRDTGELFFGEGSRLTVL.

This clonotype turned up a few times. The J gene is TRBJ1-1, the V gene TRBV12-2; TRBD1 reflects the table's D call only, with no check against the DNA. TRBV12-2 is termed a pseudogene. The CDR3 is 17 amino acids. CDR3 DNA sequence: TGTGCAAGTCGCTTAGAATCTGCAGGGGACCTGAACACTGAAGCTTTCTTT. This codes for CASRLESAGDLNTEAFF.

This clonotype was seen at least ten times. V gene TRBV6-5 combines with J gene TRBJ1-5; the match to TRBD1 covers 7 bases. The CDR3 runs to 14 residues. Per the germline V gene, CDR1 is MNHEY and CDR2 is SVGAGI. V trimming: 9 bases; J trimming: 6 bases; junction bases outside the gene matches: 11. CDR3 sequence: CASREGQFRQPQHF. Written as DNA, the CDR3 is TGTGCCAGTCGAGAGGGACAGTTTCGTCAGCCCCAGCATTTT.

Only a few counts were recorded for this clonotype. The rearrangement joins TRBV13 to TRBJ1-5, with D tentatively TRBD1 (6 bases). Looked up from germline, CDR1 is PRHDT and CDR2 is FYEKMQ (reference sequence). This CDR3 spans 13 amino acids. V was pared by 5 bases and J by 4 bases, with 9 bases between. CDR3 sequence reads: CASSLDRNQPQHF. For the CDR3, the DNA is TGTGCCAGCAGCCTAGACAGGAATCAGCCCCAGCATTTT.

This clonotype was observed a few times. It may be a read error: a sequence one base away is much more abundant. DNA for the CDR3: TGCAGTGCTCCTCAGGGGGTTGACAATCAGCCCCAGAATTTT. As protein: CSAPQGVDNQPQNF. The chain has TRBV20-1 and TRBJ1-5, with 7 bases matching TRBD1. This CDR3 contains 14 residues. CDR1 and CDR2 from the germline V gene are DFQATT and SNEGSKA (reference sequence).

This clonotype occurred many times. Here the CDR3 reads CASSLDGYGSNYGYTF. The CDR3 coding sequence is TGTGCCAGCAGCTTGGATGGGTACGGTTCGAACTATGGCTACACCTTC. This sequence joins TRBV5-5 and TRBJ1-2, with no clear D. The V and J ends lost 0 bases and 2 bases respectively, with 14 bases between them. The CDR3 has 16 amino acids. Looked up from germline, CDR1 is SGHKS and CDR2 is YYEKEE (reference sequence).

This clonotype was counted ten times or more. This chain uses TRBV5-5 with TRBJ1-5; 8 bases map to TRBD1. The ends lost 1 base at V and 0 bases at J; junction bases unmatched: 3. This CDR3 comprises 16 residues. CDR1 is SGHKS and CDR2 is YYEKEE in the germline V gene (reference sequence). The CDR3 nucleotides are TGTGCCAGCAGCTTGACAGGGGGGGATAGCAATCAGCCCCAGCATTTT. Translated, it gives CASSLTGGDSNQPQHF.

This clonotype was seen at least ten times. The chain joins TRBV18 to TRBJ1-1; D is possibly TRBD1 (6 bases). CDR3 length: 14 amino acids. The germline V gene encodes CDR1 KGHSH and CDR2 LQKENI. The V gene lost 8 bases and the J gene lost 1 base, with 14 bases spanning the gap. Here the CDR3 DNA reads TGTGCCAGCCTACCGGGACACTCGAACACTGAAGCTTTCTTT. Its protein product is CASLPGHSNTEAFF.

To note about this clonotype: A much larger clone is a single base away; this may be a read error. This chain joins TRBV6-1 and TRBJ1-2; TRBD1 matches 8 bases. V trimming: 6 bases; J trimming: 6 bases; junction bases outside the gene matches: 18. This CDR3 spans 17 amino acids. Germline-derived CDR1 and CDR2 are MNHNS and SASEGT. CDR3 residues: CASRSQNQGAPFDGYTF. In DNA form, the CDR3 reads TGTGCCAGCAGGAGCCAAAATCAGGGGGCCCCTTTCGATGGCTACACCTTC.

As DNA, the CDR3 is TGTGCCAGCAGCTGGCAATCCCGGGACGGTGAAGCTTTCTTT. Protein product: CASSWQSRDGEAFF. The chain links TRBV11-2 to TRBJ1-1; D might be TRBD1 (5 bases). The CDR3 extends over 14 amino acids. CDR1 is SGHAT and CDR2 is FQNNGV in the germline V gene. The V and J ends lost 4 bases and 7 bases respectively, with 16 bases between them.

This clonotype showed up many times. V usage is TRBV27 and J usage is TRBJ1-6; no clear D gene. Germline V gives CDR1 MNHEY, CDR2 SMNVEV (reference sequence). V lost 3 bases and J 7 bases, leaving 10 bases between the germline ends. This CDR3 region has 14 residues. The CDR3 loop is CASSFSRTNSPLHF. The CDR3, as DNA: TGTGCCAGCAGTTTCTCTAGGACGAATTCACCCCTCCACTTT.

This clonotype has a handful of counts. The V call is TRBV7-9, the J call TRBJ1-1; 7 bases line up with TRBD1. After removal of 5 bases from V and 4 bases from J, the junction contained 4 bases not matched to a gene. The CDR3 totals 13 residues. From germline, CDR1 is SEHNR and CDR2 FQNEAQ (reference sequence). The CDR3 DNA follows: TGTGCCAGCAGCCTGACAGGGCCCACTGAAGCTTTCTTT. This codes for CASSLTGPTEAFF.

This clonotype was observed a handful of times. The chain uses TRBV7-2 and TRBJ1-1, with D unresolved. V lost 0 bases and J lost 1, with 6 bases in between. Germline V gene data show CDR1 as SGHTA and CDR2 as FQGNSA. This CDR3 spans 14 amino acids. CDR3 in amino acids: CASSLAAWNTEAFF. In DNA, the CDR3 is TGTGCCAGCAGCTTAGCCGCGTGGAACACTGAAGCTTTCTTT. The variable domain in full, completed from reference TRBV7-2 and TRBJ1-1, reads GAGVSQSPSNKVTEKGKDVELRCDPISGHTALYWYRQSLGQGLEFLIYFQGNSAPDKSGLPSDRFSAERTGGSVSTLTIQRTQQEDSAVYLCASSLAAWNTEAFFGQGTRLTVV.

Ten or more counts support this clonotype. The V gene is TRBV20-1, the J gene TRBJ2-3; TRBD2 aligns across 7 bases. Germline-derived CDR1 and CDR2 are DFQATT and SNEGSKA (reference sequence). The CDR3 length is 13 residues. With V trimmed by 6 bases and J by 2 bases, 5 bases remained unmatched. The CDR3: CSAQAGTTDTQYF. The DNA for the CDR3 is TGCAGTGCCCAAGCGGGGACCACAGATACGCAGTATTTT.

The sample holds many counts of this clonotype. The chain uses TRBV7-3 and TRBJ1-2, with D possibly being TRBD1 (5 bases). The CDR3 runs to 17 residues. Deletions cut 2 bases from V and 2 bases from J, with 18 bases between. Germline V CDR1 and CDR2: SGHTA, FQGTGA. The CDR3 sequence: CASSLLGRQGANYGYTF. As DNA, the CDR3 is TGTGCCAGCAGCTTATTAGGTCGGCAGGGCGCAAACTATGGCTACACCTTC. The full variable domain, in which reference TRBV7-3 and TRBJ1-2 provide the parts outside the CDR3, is GAGVSQTPSNKVTEKGKYVELRCDPISGHTALYWYRQSLGQGPEFLIYFQGTGAADDSGLPNDRFFAVRPEGSVSTLKIQRTERGDSAVYLCASSLLGRQGANYGYTFGSGTRLTVV.

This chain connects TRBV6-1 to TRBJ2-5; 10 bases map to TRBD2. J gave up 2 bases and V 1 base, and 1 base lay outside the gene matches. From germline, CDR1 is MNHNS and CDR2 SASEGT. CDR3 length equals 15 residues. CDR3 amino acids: CASSEGAGGQETQYF. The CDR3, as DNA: TGTGCCAGCAGTGAAGGAGCGGGGGGGCAAGAGACCCAGTACTTC.

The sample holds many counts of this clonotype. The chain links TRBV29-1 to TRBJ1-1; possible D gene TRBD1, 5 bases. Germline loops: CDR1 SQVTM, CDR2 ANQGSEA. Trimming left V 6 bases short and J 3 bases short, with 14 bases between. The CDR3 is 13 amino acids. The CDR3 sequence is CSVVRGGYTEAFF. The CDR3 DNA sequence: TGCAGCGTCGTGAGGGGAGGTTACACTGAAGCTTTCTTT.